This T cell receptor (beta chain) was documented in a study of blood T cell repertoires in COVID-19. Overall study: Samples taken during acute and convalescent COVID-19 were collected in the United States, Italy and Spain.

Source study methods: Amplification of reference gene primers was used by the study to estimate nucleated cell counts. Clones were read by immunoSEQ multiplex PCR, and TCRdb kept only the in-frame ones, dropping some. That table is the source of V, J and clone size, and D and trimming were worked out from the DNA. The table has 440,000 or so clones, roughly 90% seen once. The V gene's germline CDR1 is MNHNY and CDR2 SVGAGI (reference sequence). The CDR3 spans 13 residues. V gave up 2 bases and J gave up 7 bases; unmatched junction bases: 2. This sequence was found in a woman between 40 and 50 years old with COVID-19, enrolled during active disease. The chain employs TRBV6-6 and TRBJ1-3; 7 nucleotides line up with TRBD1. The material sequenced was peripheral blood. CDR3 DNA: TGTGCCAGCAGTTACGAACAGGGGAACACCATATATTTT. Translated, it gives CASSYEQGNTIYF.